This T cell receptor (beta chain) originates from a study of T cells after yellow fever vaccination. As for the study in general: Where fractions had low cell numbers, libraries were prepared from them with the SMART-Seq v4 Ultra Low Input RNA kit. Study-level results: Contamination by abundant bulk-population clonotypes could be present in FACS-sorted repertoires.

This clonotype was seen a few times. Antigen unknown. Template-switching 5'RACE yielded the TCR cDNA; a universal primer site and UMIs were added in the process. Each CDR3 protein gets one entry after TCRdb re-called the 5' RACE reads with MiXCR. The sample yields roughly 500,000 distinct CDR3 sequences, less than 20% seen once. The V end was cut by 6 bases, the J end by 0 bases, with 9 bases between. In germline, CDR1 is SQVTM, CDR2 ANQGSEA. The CDR3 covers 13 residues. This TCR derives from a young man who received the YFV17D yellow fever vaccine. The specimen was PBMCs, collected 15 days after the yellow fever booster vaccination. The chain employs TRBV29-1 and TRBJ2-4, with a possible D match to TRBD1 (6 bases). CDR3 protein: CSVEGVAKNIQYF. For the CDR3, the DNA is TGCAGCGTCGAGGGGGTAGCCAAAAACATTCAGTACTTC.